This T cell receptor beta chain was identified in a study of CD8 T cells in Susac syndrome. An input of about 0.5 to 1 ug of RNA was subjected to reverse transcription using random hexamers. TCRdb re-derived calls from the immunoSEQ multiplex PCR reads in MiXCR, one entry per CDR3 protein. Of around 80,000 distinct CDR3 sequences listed, approximately 93% are singletons. This CDR3 is 16 amino acids long. CDR1 is KGHDR and CDR2 is SFDVKD in the germline V gene. Trimming took 4 bases from V and 0 from J; bases not matched to a gene: 5. The chain uses TRBV24-1 and TRBJ2-3, with TRBD2 matching over 8 bases. Sequenced input: CD8+ T cells from PBMCs. This TCR was sampled from a human donor with Susac syndrome. In nucleotides, the CDR3 is TGTGCCACCAGTGACGGACTAGCAGATAGCACAGATACGCAGTATTTT. It translates to CATSDGLADSTDTQYF.